This T cell receptor (beta chain) came from a study of T cell responses to AZD1222 COVID-19 vaccine. Study-level background: Doses given second, at about 4 or about 12 weeks, were pooled.

This clone has only one observation. Its specificity is not known. Clones were sequenced by immunoSEQ multiplex PCR, and TCRdb holds only the in-frame ones, with some missing. The data contain about 120,000 clones, 85% to 95% of them singletons. Trimming took off 2 bases at V and 6 bases at J, with 10 bases between the two ends. This CDR3 spans 13 amino acids. Germline loops: CDR1 SNHLY, CDR2 FYNNEI. Study-wide results and caveats: Mostly white British, mostly female donors; authors suggested clonal diversity may be underestimated. Of the AZD1222 recipients, only six were seropositive at baseline.

This TCR was sampled from an adult in good health. Here the sequenced sample was peripheral blood, taken on day 0 of AZD1222 vaccination. This rearrangement joins TRBV2 to TRBJ1-1, with a tentative D call TRBD1 (5 bases). In nucleotides, the CDR3 is TGTGCCAGCAGTGAAACGGGGGTGGCTGAAGCTTTCTTT. Protein product: CASSETGVAEAFF.